These 13 T cell receptor beta chains originate from one sample sequenced in a study of blood T cell repertoires in COVID-19. Clones were read by immunoSEQ multiplex PCR, and TCRdb kept only the in-frame ones, dropping some. The repertoire holds about 410,000 clones, with roughly 90% as singletons. The sequenced material came from peripheral blood. The receptors were gathered from a woman in her thirties with active or convalescent COVID-19.

The genes are TRBV30 and TRBJ1-1; D possibly corresponds to TRBD1 (6 bases). The germline V gene encodes CDR1 GTSNPN and CDR2 SVGIG (reference sequence). Trimming stripped 3 bases from V and 1 base from J, with 12 bases between. This CDR3 has 14 amino acids. The chain's CDR3 is CAWSLRGANTEAFF. Here the CDR3 DNA reads TGTGCCTGGAGCCTGCGGGGGGCGAACACTGAAGCTTTCTTT.

This chain connects TRBV10-3 to TRBJ2-3; D is perhaps TRBD1 (6 bases). Trimming shortened V by 5 bases and J by 0 bases, and 15 bases separated the two germline ends. The germline gives CDR1 ENHRY, CDR2 SYGVKD. CDR3 length equals 16 residues. DNA for the CDR3: TGTGCCATCAGTAACCTTCAGGGGTACAGCACAGATACGCAGTATTTT. Translating gives CAISNLQGYSTDTQYF.

The J gene is TRBJ2-3, the V gene TRBV14; 8 bases fit TRBD2. V was pared by 0 bases and J by 2 bases, with 10 bases of the junction left unmatched. The CDR3 runs to 18 residues. CDR1 is SGHDN, CDR2 FVKESK, per germline. The CDR3 DNA follows: TGTGCCAGCAGCCAAGATAGTAGCGGGGTGTTCTTCACAGATACGCAGTATTTT. It yields the protein CASSQDSSGVFFTDTQYF.

V and J are TRBV11-3 and TRBJ2-5; 15 bases map to TRBD2. Germline V lookup: CDR1 SGHNT, CDR2 YENEEA. V was clipped by 5 bases and J by 1 base; unmatched bases: 5. The CDR3 extends over 17 amino acids. CDR3 DNA sequence: TGTGCCAGCAGCCGCGGGACTAGCGGGAGGACCCAAGAGACCCAGTACTTC. Translating it yields CASSRGTSGRTQETQYF.

This chain links TRBV3-1 (or the pseudogene TRBV3-2) with TRBJ1-1; D is ambiguous. Germline CDR1 and CDR2: LGHDT and YNNKEL (reference sequence). The CDR3 extends over 16 amino acids. Deletions cut 0 bases from V and 0 bases from J, with 11 bases between. The CDR3 here is CASSQDGPAMNTEAFF. Here the CDR3 DNA reads TGTGCCAGCAGCCAAGATGGCCCCGCCATGAACACTGAAGCTTTCTTT.

The V and J genes are TRBV5-4 and TRBJ2-2; TRBD2 aligns across 11 bases. V dropped 3 bases and J dropped 5; count of bases not matched to a gene: 12. The CDR3 contains 18 residues. Germline assignment: CDR1 SGHNT and CDR2 YYREEE (reference sequence). CDR3 protein: CASSSGPGLAGGTGELFF. DNA for the CDR3: TGTGCCAGCAGCTCTGGCCCCGGGCTAGCGGGAGGTACCGGGGAGCTGTTTTTT.

This clone was recorded only once. The junction departs from the called germline gene at one end, perhaps through a read error. Here the CDR3 DNA reads TGTGCCACCAGTAAGGTCGGGTCCTACAATGAGCAGTTCTTC. Translation gives CATSKVGSYNEQFF. This chain uses TRBV6-4 with TRBJ2-1; D is ambiguous. Germline V gene sequence: CDR1 MRHNA, CDR2 SNTAGT. CDR3 length equals 14 residues.

This chain uses TRBV19 with TRBJ2-7, with D maybe TRBD1 (5 bases). V was shortened by 3 bases and J by 1 base, with 13 bases between the two germline ends. CDR3 size: 15 residues. Germline V lookup: CDR1 LNHDA, CDR2 SQIVND (reference sequence). The CDR3 protein is CASSIRSGHSYEQYF. The CDR3 coding sequence is TGTGCCAGTAGTATTCGGTCAGGGCATTCCTACGAGCAGTACTTC.

This sequence joins TRBV9 and TRBJ1-6; 7 positions match TRBD1. After removal of 7 bases from V and 0 bases from J, the junction contained 7 bases not matched to a gene. CDR3 length equals 16 residues. Germline CDR1 reads SGDLS; CDR2 reads YYNGEE. CDR3 coding DNA: TGTGCCAGCGCCGACAGGGTGAGCTCCTATAATTCACCCCTCCACTTT. Translating gives CASADRVSSYNSPLHF.

This chain connects TRBV5-1 to TRBJ2-7, with D hard to call. V lost 6 bases and J lost 6, with 16 bases in between. Germline CDR1 reads SGHRS; CDR2 reads YFSETQ. The CDR3 has 13 residues. CDR3 protein: CASKLAVSSEQYF. For the CDR3, the DNA is TGCGCCAGCAAGTTGGCAGTATCTTCCGAGCAGTACTTC.

This rearrangement joins TRBV30 to TRBJ2-7; TRBD1 agrees at 9 bases. Germline CDR1 is GTSNPN and CDR2 is SVGIG (reference sequence). The CDR3 extends over 14 amino acids. The V and J ends lost 3 bases and 1 base, in that order; junction bases with no gene match: 4. The CDR3 sequence: CAWRTGTGSYEQYF. CDR3 DNA sequence: TGTGCCTGGAGGACCGGGACAGGGTCCTACGAGCAGTACTTC.

J is TRBJ1-1 and V is TRBV29-1; TRBD1 aligns across 7 bases. J was trimmed by 6 bases and V by 3 bases; bases with no gene match: 13. The CDR3 consists of 15 residues. Germline assignment: CDR1 SQVTM and CDR2 ANQGSEA. The CDR3 sequence: CSVDKTGVWGPEAFF. DNA for the CDR3: TGCAGCGTTGACAAAACAGGGGTGTGGGGCCCTGAAGCTTTCTTT.

The chain links TRBV7-8 to TRBJ2-5, with 14 bases aligning to TRBD2. Trimming removed 5 bases from V and 0 bases from J; junction bases left unmatched: 5. This CDR3 is built from 17 residues. Germline V gene data show CDR1 as SGHVS and CDR2 as FQNEAQ. The CDR3 bases are TGTGCCAGCAGCAGACTAGCGGGGGGGATGTACCAAGAGACCCAGTACTTC. Residues: CASSRLAGGMYQETQYF.